This T cell receptor beta chain was recorded in a study of blood T cells in healthy people across ages. Alongside a J-beta primer mix, a sample-barcoded 5' primer served in a second PCR lasting roughly 7 to 11 cycles. Using its own MiXCR run on the 5' RACE reads, TCRdb lists one record per CDR3 protein. The sample yields 800,000 or so distinct CDR3 sequences, 25% seen once. This clonotype is a singleton in its sample. CDR1 is SEHNR and CDR2 is FQNEAQ in the germline V gene (reference sequence). CDR3 length: 14 amino acids. The trim removed 10 bases at V and 3 bases at J, leaving 5 bases unmatched. This sample also appeared in a second study, on T cells of mothers and their children.

What was sequenced was blood. This sequence originates from a boy between 10 and 17 years old in good health. The V gene is TRBV7-9, the J gene TRBJ2-3, with TRBD2 matching 12 bases. CDR3 in DNA: TGTGCCACCAAGACTAGCGGGGGTACAGATACGCAGTATTTT. Amino acids: CATKTSGGTDTQYF. The entire variable domain, with the rest obtained from reference TRBV7-9 and TRBJ2-3, is as follows: DTGVSQNPRHKITKRGQNVTFRCDPISEHNRLYWYRQTLGQGPEFLTYFQNEAQLEKSRLLSDRFSAERPKGSFSTLEIQRTEQGDSAMYLCATKTSGGTDTQYFGPGTRLTVL.